These 13 T cell receptor beta chains share one sample of origin, sequenced in a study of blood T cell repertoires in COVID-19. The data were produced by immunoSEQ multiplex PCR, yet TCRdb's version contains in-frame clones alone and is incomplete. Altogether nearly 110,000 clones are present, around 80% being singletons, with the ten largest covering around 6.2%. Sequencing was done on a sample of peripheral blood. Receptors were obtained from an older man with COVID-19, enrolled during active disease.

The chain recombines TRBV7-2 with TRBJ2-5, with D unresolved. This CDR3 spans 12 amino acids. Germline loops: CDR1 SGHTA, CDR2 FQGNSA. With 5 bases removed from V and 5 bases from J, the gap between germline ends came to 9 bases. DNA of the CDR3: TGTGCCAGCAGCGCCGTCCGGGAGACCCAGTACTTC. Amino acid sequence: CASSAVRETQYF.

The chain carries TRBV19 and TRBJ2-7; 11 nucleotides align to TRBD2. Germline V lookup: CDR1 LNHDA, CDR2 SQIVND (reference sequence). The CDR3 contains 17 residues. The ends lost 3 bases at V and 0 bases at J; junction bases unmatched: 7. The CDR3: CASSMGTSGAHSYEQYF. As DNA, the CDR3 is TGTGCCAGTAGTATGGGGACTAGCGGTGCTCACTCCTACGAGCAGTACTTC.

Only a few counts were recorded for this clone. V and J are TRBV30 and TRBJ2-7; weak D call: TRBD2 (6 bases). Germline V gene lookup returns CDR1 GTSNPN and CDR2 SVGIG (reference sequence). Trimming left V 2 bases short and J 6 bases short, with 14 bases between. The CDR3 has 13 amino acids. The CDR3 nucleotides read TGTGCCTGGAGTCGCGGGACTCTAGGCGAGCAGTACTTC. Encoded protein: CAWSRGTLGEQYF.

J is TRBJ1-6 and V is TRBV5-1; tentatively, D is TRBD1 (5 bases). Germline V gene lookup returns CDR1 SGHRS and CDR2 YFSETQ. The CDR3 runs to 14 residues. Trimming took off 4 bases at V and 10 bases at J, with 15 bases between the two ends. The CDR3 protein is CASSLQGTGSPLHF. The CDR3 nucleotides are TGCGCCAGCAGCCTTCAGGGAACCGGATCACCCCTCCACTTT.

There are a few counts of this clone. J is TRBJ1-3 and V is TRBV14; D not resolved. The CDR3 covers 13 residues. Germline V lookup: CDR1 SGHDN, CDR2 FVKESK. Trimming pared 1 base from V and 6 bases from J, leaving 7 bases between. In DNA, the CDR3 is TGTGCCAGCAGCCAAGGTGTAGTAAACACCATATATTTT. Translating it yields CASSQGVVNTIYF.

The chain couples TRBV4-3 to TRBJ2-4; possible D gene TRBD1, 6 bases. CDR1 LGHNA and CDR2 YSLEER come from the germline V gene. V was clipped by 0 bases and J by 7 bases, with 19 bases between them. The CDR3 sequence is 17 residues long. This chain's CDR3 is CASSQDRGAGVMNIQYF. The CDR3 DNA reads TGCGCCAGCAGCCAAGATAGAGGGGCAGGGGTAATGAACATTCAGTACTTC.

The chain links TRBV30 to TRBJ1-2; D is uncertain. Germline CDR1 and CDR2: GTSNPN and SVGIG (reference sequence). Trimming removed 0 bases at V and 4 bases at J, with 6 bases between. The CDR3 sequence is 12 residues long. The CDR3 DNA is TGTGCCTGGAGTGTAAACAGCTATGGCTACACCTTC. Its protein product is CAWSVNSYGYTF.

The chain joins TRBV6-1 to TRBJ1-2, with D perhaps matching TRBD1 (5 bases). Germline values: CDR1 MNHNS, CDR2 SASEGT. The CDR3 has 16 residues. The V and J ends lost 3 bases and 3 bases respectively, with 17 bases between them. The CDR3 DNA sequence: TGTGCCAGCAGTGACAGGTGGGGGGATACGGACTATGGCTACACCTTC. Its translation is CASSDRWGDTDYGYTF.

This clone has just a few counts. CDR3 region: CAITGTNSYEQYF. The CDR3 nucleotides read TGTGCCATTACCGGGACTAATAGCTACGAGCAGTACTTC. The genes are TRBV10-3 and TRBJ2-7; 7 nucleotides align to TRBD2. This CDR3 comprises 13 residues. The ends lost 9 bases at V and 3 bases at J; junction bases unmatched: 8. Germline-derived CDR1 and CDR2 are ENHRY and SYGVKD.

The chain has TRBV5-1 and TRBJ2-7; 11 positions agree with TRBD1. This CDR3 is 18 amino acids long. J was trimmed by 2 bases and V by 4 bases; bases with no gene match: 14. Per germline, CDR1 SGHRS and CDR2 YFSETQ. The CDR3: CASSLNGQGAPSTYEQYF. The CDR3 bases are TGCGCCAGCAGCCTCAATGGACAGGGGGCTCCCTCCACCTACGAGCAGTACTTC.

This clone was picked up a small number of times. The J gene is TRBJ2-7, the V gene TRBV19; TRBD2 agrees at 10 bases. CDR1 is LNHDA and CDR2 is SQIVND in the germline V gene (reference sequence). The CDR3 has 16 residues. V lost 5 bases, J lost 4 bases, and 11 bases stayed unmatched. The CDR3 DNA sequence: TGTGCCAGTAGTGCCGCTAGCGGGAGATTTCTATACGAGCAGTACTTC. Translated, it gives CASSAASGRFLYEQYF.

J is TRBJ2-7 and V is TRBV3-1 (or the pseudogene TRBV3-2), with D maybe TRBD1 (7 bases). The V gene lost 0 bases and the J gene lost 3 bases, with 15 bases spanning the gap. This CDR3 comprises 16 residues. The germline V gene encodes CDR1 LGHDT and CDR2 YNNKEL (reference sequence). The CDR3, as DNA: TGTGCCAGCAGCCAAGATTTGGAGGGGGCGAACTACGAGCAGTACTTC. Protein sequence: CASSQDLEGANYEQYF.

This clone occurred once. Relative to the germline gene, one junction end is altered; a read error may explain this. Other DNA sequences of this sample code for an identical CDR3. The chain links TRBV9 to TRBJ2-2; the match to TRBD2 covers 10 bases. In germline, CDR1 is SGDLS, CDR2 YYNGEE. This CDR3 region has 18 residues. CDR3 in amino acids: CASSSRRSGRVDTGELFF. The CDR3 bases are TGTGCCAGCAGCTCACGGAGGAGCGGGAGGGTGGACACTGGGGAGCTGTTTTTT.